One TCR beta chain is described in this entry. The target antigen is unknown. These data are taken from a study of T cells after yellow fever vaccination. In the study overall: Low-cell-number fractions were prepared with SMART-Seq v4 Ultra Low Input.

Study-wide points: One caveat is that FACS-sorted repertoires could contain abundant clonotypes contaminating from the bulk population.

In making TCR cDNA, 5'RACE template switching added a universal primer site and UMIs to it. From the 5' RACE reads, TCRdb called clonotypes with MiXCR, one entry per CDR3 protein. The sample shows about 630,000 distinct CDR3 sequences, 9% to 15% of them seen only once. Looked up from germline, CDR1 is MNHEY and CDR2 is SVGAGI. The CDR3 length is 15 residues. Trimming removed 3 bases at V and 0 bases at J, with 10 bases between. This clonotype was sampled from a man younger than 40 who received the YFV17D yellow fever vaccine. This sequence joins TRBV6-5 and TRBJ2-3; no firm D call. The sequencing used PBMCs, collected on the day of the yellow fever booster vaccination. CDR3 region: CASSYNTLSTDTQYF. In DNA form, the CDR3 reads TGTGCCAGCAGTTATAATACACTAAGCACAGATACGCAGTATTTT.